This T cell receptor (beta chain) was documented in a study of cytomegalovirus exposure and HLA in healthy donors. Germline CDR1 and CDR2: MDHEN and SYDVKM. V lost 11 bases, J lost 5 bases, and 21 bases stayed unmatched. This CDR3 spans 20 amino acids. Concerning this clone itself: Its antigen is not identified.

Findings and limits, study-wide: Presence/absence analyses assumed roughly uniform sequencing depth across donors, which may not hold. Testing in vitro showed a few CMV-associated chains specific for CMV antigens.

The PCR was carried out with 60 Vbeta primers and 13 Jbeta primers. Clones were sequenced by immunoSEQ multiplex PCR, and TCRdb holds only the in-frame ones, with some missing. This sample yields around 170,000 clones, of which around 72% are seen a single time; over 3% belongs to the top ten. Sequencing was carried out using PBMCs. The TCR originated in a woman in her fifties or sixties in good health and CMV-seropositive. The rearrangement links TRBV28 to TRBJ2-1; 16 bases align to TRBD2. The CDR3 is CAGPPSRGGLAGGPDNEQFF. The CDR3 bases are TGTGCCGGCCCCCCCAGTAGGGGGGGACTAGCGGGAGGGCCTGACAATGAGCAGTTCTTC.